This record covers a single T cell receptor (beta chain). This clone was recorded only once. Its antigen is still unknown. Base qualities were left out, and no much larger clone turns up one base away. The sample is drawn from a study of T cell changes during pregnancy in multiple sclerosis (dated by TCRdb to between 2018 and 2021). Context from the whole study: In women with multiple sclerosis, the researchers looked at how the T cell repertoire shifted as pregnancy progressed.

The library relied on the immunoSEQ multiplex PCR assay. In TCRdb, the immuneACCESS table is reduced to in-frame sequences with V and J assigned. These tables do not hold every clone; where another copy was compared, an unresolved V gene accounts for under half, and the others remain unexplained. Across this sample there are about 21,000 clones, with 88% seen only once. The biggest ten clones account for about 7.7% of the sample. V loses 4 bases at its end and J loses 6 bases; junction bases beyond the gene matches: 12. Spanning cysteine to phenylalanine, the CDR3 consists of 15 amino acids. Kept here is only the CDR3 DNA, which spans 45 bases and is read in frame from base 1. CDR1 and CDR2 are read off the germline V gene as SGHAT and FQNNGV.

Source: CD8+ T cells from peripheral blood mononuclear cells, taken in the third trimester of pregnancy. The rearrangement combines TRBV11-2 with TRBJ2-7, with 7 bases matching TRBD1. The origin of this receptor is a female donor in good health, enrolled as a control in a pregnancy study. The sequence in DNA is TGTGCCAGCAGCTCCCCTCCGACAGGGTCGGGCGAGCAGTACTTC. Translated, this is CASSSPPTGSGEQYF.